This T cell receptor beta chain was captured by sequencing in a study of response to subunit inactivated influenza vaccine. With V trimmed by 4 bases and J by 10 bases, 4 bases remained unmatched. This CDR3 contains 14 residues. Germline CDR1 is SGHVS and CDR2 is FNYEAQ. General study points: That few new T cells are recruited by each seasonal influenza vaccination was the authors' suggestion.

Using its own MiXCR run on the RT-PCR reads, TCRdb lists one record per CDR3 protein. This table holds about 480,000 distinct CDR3 sequences, around 9.9% found once. This clonotype was recorded at least ten times. Its specificity is not known. The clonotype was recovered from a man aged 50 to 59 who received an inactivated influenza vaccine. The chain has TRBV7-6 and TRBJ2-1; 13 bases align to TRBD2. The sequencing used PBMCs from blood, collected 45 days after vaccination. The CDR3 bases are TGTGCCAGCAGCTCCGGACTAGCGGGGGTAGAGCAGTTCTTC. It specifies CASSSGLAGVEQFF.